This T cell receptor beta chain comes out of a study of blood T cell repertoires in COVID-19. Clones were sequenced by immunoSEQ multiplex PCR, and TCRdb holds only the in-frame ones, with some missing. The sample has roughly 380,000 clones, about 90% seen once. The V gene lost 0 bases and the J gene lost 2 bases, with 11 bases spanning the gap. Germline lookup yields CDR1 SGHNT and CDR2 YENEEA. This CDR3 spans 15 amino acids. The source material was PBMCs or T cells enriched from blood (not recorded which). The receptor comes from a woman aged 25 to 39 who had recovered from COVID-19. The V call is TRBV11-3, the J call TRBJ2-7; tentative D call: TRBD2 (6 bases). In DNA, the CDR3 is TGTGCCAGCAGCTTAGAGCTAGCGTTCACCTACGAGCAGTACTTC. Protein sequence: CASSLELAFTYEQYF.